These 3 T cell receptor beta chains came from one sample sequenced in a study of T cells after posttransplantation cyclophosphamide. Sequencing was performed with immunoSEQ multiplex PCR; in TCRdb, only in-frame clones are kept and a portion is missing. The table lists under 40 clones. Cyclophosphamide on days +3 and +4 followed busulfan-fludarabine conditioning and a marrow graft. This specimen consisted of gut tissue, obtained after allogeneic stem cell transplant with posttransplant cyclophosphamide. The receptors originated from a female patient between 55 and 75 years old who received an allogeneic stem cell transplant from an unrelated donor, was CMV-positive, and had acute GVHD only. Some T cells may be the graft donor's.

This chain joins TRBV5-1 and TRBJ2-7; 9 bases are a match to TRBD1. Germline V lookup: CDR1 SGHRS, CDR2 YFSETQ. The trim removed 3 bases at V and 6 bases at J, leaving 4 bases unmatched. The CDR3 consists of 13 residues. The CDR3 is CASSSGQGREQYF. DNA of the CDR3: TGCGCCAGCAGCTCGGGACAGGGACGCGAGCAGTACTTC.

CDR3 nucleotide sequence: TGTGCCAGCAGTTTTTTAGCCAGGGCGAACATTCAGTACTTC. Amino acid sequence: CASSFLARANIQYF. The chain is built from TRBV28 and TRBJ2-4; D is possibly TRBD1 (5 bases). CDR3 length: 14 amino acids. The V gene lost 3 bases and the J gene lost 7 bases, with 13 bases spanning the gap. Germline V gene sequence: CDR1 MDHEN, CDR2 SYDVKM.

The chain joins TRBV6-5 to TRBJ2-7; the match to TRBD1 covers 9 bases. The CDR3 runs 14 residues. Germline values: CDR1 MNHEY, CDR2 SVGAGI. The V gene end was trimmed by 5 bases and the J gene end by 0 bases; junction bases not matched to a gene: 2. The CDR3 DNA reads as TGTGCCAGCAGTAGACAGGGGGGCTCCTACGAGCAGTACTTC. Translated: CASSRQGGSYEQYF.